The 28 T cell receptor beta chains listed next were all sequenced from one sample in a study of OX40 agonist ivuxolimab in advanced cancers. TCRdb's copy holds only in-frame clones and misses some; the assay was immunoSEQ multiplex PCR. The table lists 100,000 or so clones, just over 90% of them singletons. Material: CD4+ or CD8+ T cells sorted from blood, obtained in a trial of the OX40 agonist ivuxolimab. The origin of the receptors is an adult with an advanced solid tumor such as melanoma, head and neck, liver or kidney cancer.

The rearrangement joins TRBV6-5 to TRBJ1-1; perhaps TRBD1 as D (5 bases). Germline V gene data show CDR1 as MNHEY and CDR2 as SVGAGI. This CDR3 is 15 amino acids long. V shed 6 bases and J shed 1 base, with 15 bases lying between them. The CDR3 spells CASRPWGQGNTEAFF. DNA of the CDR3: TGTGCCAGCAGGCCGTGGGGTCAGGGGAACACTGAAGCTTTCTTT.

This clone was observed a single time. This chain links TRBV9 with TRBJ2-5, with a possible D match to TRBD2 (7 bases). The CDR3 runs to 15 residues. Germline V lookup: CDR1 SGDLS, CDR2 YYNGEE. V lost 4 bases to trimming and J lost 5 bases, with 18 bases between them. The CDR3 loop is CASSNPRGGAETQYF. The CDR3 bases are TGTGCCAGCAGCAACCCCCGAGGGGGGGCGGAGACCCAGTACTTC.

V gene TRBV5-8 combines with J gene TRBJ1-5, with D unclear. Germline CDR1 is SGHTS and CDR2 is YDEGEE. There are 14 residues in the CDR3. V was pared by 0 bases and J by 7 bases, with 11 bases between. Here the CDR3 reads CASSLEADGQPQHF. For the CDR3, the DNA is TGTGCCAGCAGCTTGGAGGCGGACGGGCAGCCCCAGCATTTT.

This clone appeared a single time. This CDR3 is CASSPIGGSGRYNEQFF. The CDR3 region has the DNA TGTGCCAGCAGCCCTATCGGAGGTAGCGGGAGGTACAATGAGCAGTTCTTC. The V and J genes are TRBV7-6 and TRBJ2-1; 10 positions match TRBD2. Trimming took 5 bases from V and 4 from J; bases not matched to a gene: 11. CDR1 is SGHVS and CDR2 is FNYEAQ in the germline V gene. This CDR3 has 17 residues.

This sequence joins TRBV6-1 and TRBJ1-2, with TRBD1 identical over 9 bases. This CDR3 spans 17 amino acids. Germline CDR1 MNHNS, CDR2 SASEGT. With V trimmed by 2 bases and J by 4 bases, 11 bases remained unmatched. Here the CDR3 DNA reads TGTGCCAGCAGTGAATCGGGTAGGGGACAGGGAACCTATGGCTACACCTTC. Translating gives CASSESGRGQGTYGYTF.

This chain joins TRBV18 and TRBJ2-5; D is perhaps TRBD2 (5 bases). Germline CDR1 and CDR2: KGHSH and LQKENI. There are 15 residues in the CDR3. V lost 3 bases and J 3 bases, leaving 14 bases between the germline ends. The CDR3 sequence: CASSPFLADEETQYF. The CDR3 nucleotides are TGTGCCAGCTCACCTTTCCTAGCAGATGAAGAGACCCAGTACTTC.

V gene TRBV6-1 combines with J gene TRBJ1-1; 7 bases match TRBD1. CDR1 MNHNS and CDR2 SASEGT come from the germline V gene. Unmatched junction bases numbered 9, after V lost 7 bases and J lost 1 base. This CDR3 contains 15 residues. CDR3 sequence: CASIYEQGWNTEAFF. As DNA, the CDR3 is TGTGCCAGCATCTACGAACAGGGGTGGAACACTGAAGCTTTCTTT.

The V call is TRBV5-1, the J call TRBJ2-2; D not resolved. The length of the CDR3 is 18 residues. Germline V CDR1 and CDR2: SGHRS, YFSETQ. The V gene lost 3 bases and the J gene lost 1 base, with 19 bases spanning the gap. Written as DNA, the CDR3 is TGCGCCAGCAGCTCAAACCCTCCAGGAAACCTGAACACCGGGGAGCTGTTTTTT. Protein: CASSSNPPGNLNTGELFF.

Here the CDR3 reads CAWRKGDQPQHF. The CDR3, as DNA: TGTGCCTGGAGAAAGGGAGATCAGCCCCAGCATTTT. The chain is built from TRBV30 and TRBJ1-5; D ambiguous. This CDR3 is 12 amino acids long. Trimming cost V 3 bases and J 5 bases, with 8 bases left between them. The germline V gene encodes CDR1 GTSNPN and CDR2 SVGIG (reference sequence).

The chain uses TRBV4-1 and TRBJ2-6; the match to TRBD1 covers 8 bases. V lost 0 bases and J lost 2; bases outside the gene matches: 0. The CDR3 spans 16 residues. CDR1 is MGHRA and CDR2 is YSYEKL in the germline V gene. The CDR3: CASSQEQGAGANVLTF. In nucleotides, the CDR3 is TGCGCCAGCAGCCAAGAACAGGGGGCTGGGGCCAACGTCCTGACTTTC.

The V and J genes are TRBV10-1 and TRBJ2-7, with D unresolved. CDR1 is WNHNN, CDR2 SYGVQD, per germline (reference sequence). The germline V and J ends were trimmed by 4 bases and 0 bases, with 7 bases remaining between them. This CDR3 comprises 13 residues. CDR3 nucleotides: TGCGCCAGCAGTGCGGGCCTCTCCTACGAGCAGTACTTC. Translated: CASSAGLSYEQYF.

This rearrangement joins TRBV19 to TRBJ2-1, with unresolved D. This CDR3 is 14 amino acids long. The germline gives CDR1 LNHDA, CDR2 SQIVND (reference sequence). With 7 bases removed from V and 0 bases from J, the gap between germline ends came to 10 bases. The CDR3 loop reads CASNRQSSYNEQFF. CDR3 nucleotides: TGTGCCAGTAATCGCCAAAGCTCCTACAATGAGCAGTTCTTC.

The chain recombines TRBV10-3 with TRBJ2-1; D is possibly TRBD1 or TRBD2 (7 bases each). This CDR3 has 16 residues. The V and J ends lost 5 bases and 3 bases respectively, with 17 bases between them. Germline CDR1 and CDR2: ENHRY and SYGVKD. The CDR3 reads CAISQGGKGSYNEQFF. The CDR3 nucleotides are TGTGCCATCAGTCAGGGGGGGAAGGGGAGCTACAATGAGCAGTTCTTC.

The chain links TRBV5-1 to TRBJ2-3; D is unresolved. The V end was cut by 0 bases, the J end by 1 base, with 9 bases between. CDR3 length: 15 residues. CDR1 and CDR2 (germline): SGHRS, YFSETQ. The CDR3 region is CASSLGGPRTDTQYF. The CDR3 DNA reads as TGCGCCAGCAGCTTGGGCGGACCGCGCACAGATACGCAGTATTTT.

V is TRBV7-2 and J is TRBJ1-5, with 7 nucleotides matching TRBD1. With V trimmed by 1 base and J by 6 bases, 9 bases remained unmatched. The CDR3 sequence is 16 residues long. CDR1 SGHTA and CDR2 FQGNSA come from the germline V gene. The CDR3 DNA reads TGTGCCAGCAGCTTAGAAGGACAGGACGTGACTCAGCCCCAGCATTTT. This gives the protein CASSLEGQDVTQPQHF.

CDR3 DNA: TGTGCCAGCAGTGAATCTGCAGGGGGCTACTACGAGCAGTACTTC. Translated, it gives CASSESAGGYYEQYF. The rearrangement uses TRBV2 and TRBJ2-7; 8 bases are shared with TRBD1. The CDR3 runs to 15 residues. Germline CDR1 SNHLY, CDR2 FYNNEI. J was trimmed by 3 bases and V by 2 bases; bases with no gene match: 6.

The CDR3 spells CASRTQGVSYEQYF. The CDR3 DNA sequence: TGTGCCAGCAGGACCCAGGGGGTATCCTACGAGCAGTACTTC. The chain employs TRBV6-5 and TRBJ2-7; TRBD1 matches 7 bases. V was clipped by 6 bases and J by 1 base; unmatched bases: 6. The CDR3 is 14 amino acids. CDR1 is MNHEY and CDR2 is SVGAGI in the germline V gene.

The chain has TRBV5-1 and TRBJ2-3, with 8 nucleotides matching TRBD1. The junction had 5 bases not matched to a gene; V was cut back by 2 bases and J by 3 bases. The CDR3 has 15 amino acids. CDR1 is SGHRS, CDR2 YFSETQ, per germline. The CDR3, as DNA: TGCGCCAGCAGCTTTGCAGGGGGCGCGACAGATACGCAGTATTTT. Protein: CASSFAGGATDTQYF. Looking up the rest from reference TRBV5-1 and TRBJ2-3 gives the full variable domain: KAGVTQTPRYLIKTRGQQVTLSCSPISGHRSVSWYQQTPGQGLQFLFEYFSETQRNKGNFPGRFSGRQFSNSRSEMNVSTLELGDSALYLCASSFAGGATDTQYFGPGTRLTVL.

The rearrangement joins TRBV4-3 to TRBJ1-1, with D tentatively TRBD1 (6 bases). Trimming took 0 bases from V and 8 from J, leaving 13 bases between them. CDR3 length: 14 residues. Germline CDR1 LGHNA, CDR2 YSLEER. DNA of the CDR3: TGCGCCAGCAGCCAAGAATTTCGCACAGGGGAAGCTTTCTTT. Its protein is CASSQEFRTGEAFF.

The chain links TRBV18 to TRBJ1-1; D remains unclear. This CDR3 comprises 12 residues. Germline CDR1 reads KGHSH; CDR2 reads LQKENI. The ends were cut back, 5 bases at V and 1 base at J, with 5 bases in the middle. Written as DNA, the CDR3 is TGTGCCAGCTCAAATGCGAACACTGAAGCTTTCTTT. Translating gives CASSNANTEAFF.

The chain joins TRBV5-4 to TRBJ2-1, with D unresolved. This CDR3 has 16 amino acids. Trimming stripped 0 bases from V and 5 bases from J, with 15 bases between. Germline lookup yields CDR1 SGHNT and CDR2 YYREEE (reference sequence). The CDR3 region has the DNA TGTGCCAGCAGCTTGGCCGGGTCTCAACCCCACAATGAGCAGTTCTTC. It specifies CASSLAGSQPHNEQFF.

The chain joins TRBV6-1 to TRBJ2-3, with 11 bases matching TRBD2. Germline V gene lookup returns CDR1 MNHNS and CDR2 SASEGT. V was clipped by 7 bases and J by 4 bases; unmatched bases: 7. There are 15 residues in the CDR3. In nucleotides, the CDR3 is TGTGCCAGCACCCTACTAGCGGGAGACCCAGATACGCAGTATTTT. This codes for CASTLLAGDPDTQYF.

The chain is built from TRBV11-2 and TRBJ2-2; D is unclear. Germline V gives CDR1 SGHAT, CDR2 FQNNGV. With 4 bases removed from V and 2 bases from J, the gap between germline ends came to 5 bases. The CDR3 length is 13 residues. The CDR3: CASSSPNTGELFF. CDR3 DNA sequence: TGTGCCAGCAGCTCCCCTAACACCGGGGAGCTGTTTTTT.

Worth noting for this clone: In the same sample, other DNA sequences code for this CDR3. This rearrangement joins TRBV7-2 to TRBJ2-7; D remains ambiguous. Trimming removed 1 base at V and 1 base at J, with 5 bases between. Germline V lookup: CDR1 SGHTA, CDR2 FQGNSA. This CDR3 region has 13 residues. CDR3 in DNA: TGTGCCAGCAGCTTAGGGCGATCCTACGAGCAGTACTTC. Its translation: CASSLGRSYEQYF.

The rearrangement links TRBV15 to TRBJ1-5; 10 bases line up with TRBD1. CDR3 length: 16 amino acids. V lost 5 bases to trimming and J lost 4 bases; unmatched junction nucleotides: 8. Germline CDR1 LNHNV, CDR2 YYDKDF (reference sequence). In DNA form, the CDR3 reads TGTGCCACCAGCGCGCCCCCGGGACAGGGGAATCAGCCCCAGCATTTT. Protein product: CATSAPPGQGNQPQHF.

This clone has more than one count but fewer than ten. The V and J genes are TRBV28 and TRBJ1-4, with D hard to call. V lost 7 bases to trimming and J lost 4 bases, with 10 bases between them. This CDR3 is built from 13 residues. The germline V gene encodes CDR1 MDHEN and CDR2 SYDVKM. Written as DNA, the CDR3 is TGTGCCAGCACCTCCGGGCTTAATGAAAAACTGTTTTTT. Translated, it gives CASTSGLNEKLFF.

The CDR3 coding sequence is TGTGCCAGCAGTGACTACGCGCGCACAGATACGCAGTATTTT. Translation gives CASSDYARTDTQYF. The chain uses TRBV27 and TRBJ2-3; a possible D gene is TRBD2 (5 bases). Germline CDR1 reads MNHEY; CDR2 reads SMNVEV (reference sequence). The CDR3 spans 14 residues. Trimming cost V 5 bases and J 1 base, with 10 bases left between them.

This chain uses TRBV9 with TRBJ2-7, with D perhaps TRBD1 or TRBD2 (6 bases each). The CDR3 contains 15 residues. V was cut by 3 bases and J by 1 base, with 14 bases left in between. Germline V gene sequence: CDR1 SGDLS, CDR2 YYNGEE. This chain's CDR3 is CASSGGASRSYEQYF. The CDR3 region has the DNA TGTGCCAGCAGCGGGGGGGCTAGCCGGTCCTACGAGCAGTACTTC.